Presented here are 2 T cell receptor beta chains from one specimen sequenced in a study of blood T cell repertoires in COVID-19. The data were produced by immunoSEQ multiplex PCR, yet TCRdb's version contains in-frame clones alone and is incomplete. Among 49,000 or so clones listed, approximately 83% were seen once. Sequenced material: peripheral blood. The receptors were sampled from an elderly woman with COVID-19, enrolled during active disease.

This chain uses TRBV5-1 with TRBJ2-1, with D possibly being TRBD1 (7 bases). The V gene lost 4 bases and the J gene lost 0 bases, with 14 bases spanning the gap. Germline loops: CDR1 SGHRS, CDR2 YFSETQ. The CDR3 contains 16 residues. This chain's CDR3 is CASSNSGGSSYNEQFF. CDR3 nucleotide sequence: TGCGCCAGCAGCAACTCAGGGGGGAGCTCCTACAATGAGCAGTTCTTC.

The chain carries TRBV4-3 and TRBJ2-2; a weak D match, TRBD1 (6 bases). Germline-derived CDR1 and CDR2 are LGHNA and YSLEER. V shed 1 base and J shed 5 bases, with 17 bases lying between them. The CDR3 length is 17 residues. CDR3 DNA: TGCGCCAGCAGCCAAGGCCTCAGGGGTGCCGAAACCGGGGAGCTGTTTTTT. This sequence encodes CASSQGLRGAETGELFF.